This TCR beta chain stems from a study of cytomegalovirus exposure and HLA in healthy donors. Study-level information: Ancestry clustering placed 70% to 85% of around 400 genotyped donors in the Caucasian-associated cluster.

There are 15 residues in the CDR3. J gave up 7 bases and V 0 bases, and 5 bases lay outside the gene matches. In germline, CDR1 is GTSNPN, CDR2 SVGIG (reference sequence). PCR involved 60 Vbeta and 13 Jbeta primers. The assay was immunoSEQ multiplex PCR, and TCRdb's table has in-frame clones only and misses some. The sample records approximately 160,000 clones, about 83% being singletons. To note about this clone: What it binds is unknown.

General study findings and limits: An analysis that came later showed most CMV-associated TCR beta chains appearing HLA-restricted.

Sequenced input: PBMCs. The receptor's source is a girl aged 10-17 years in good health and CMV-seropositive. V usage is TRBV30 and J usage is TRBJ2-1; 11 bases are shared with TRBD2. The CDR3 bases are TGTGCCTGGAGTGTAGGGCTAGCGGGGGGAAATGAGCAGTTCTTC. Its translation is CAWSVGLAGGNEQFF.